This T cell receptor (beta chain) stems from a study of blood T cell repertoires in COVID-19. Looking at the study overall: Researchers got acute and convalescent COVID-19 samples from the United States, Italy and Spain. T cells, B-cell-depleted T cells, or PBMCs provided the cDNA or gDNA that served as material.

In terms of age and location, participants ranged from roughly 18 to 100 years and lived in roughly 22 US areas. The ends lost 6 bases at V and 0 bases at J; junction bases unmatched: 7. Germline assignment: CDR1 MNHEY and CDR2 SVGAGI. This CDR3 has 15 residues. Clones were sequenced by immunoSEQ multiplex PCR, and TCRdb holds only the in-frame ones, with some missing. Among some 130,000 clones listed, approximately 79% were seen once. This TCR derives from a man aged 40-50 years with acute COVID-19. The chain joins TRBV6-5 to TRBJ1-1; 7 bases line up with TRBD1. The sample comprised PBMCs or T cells enriched from blood (not recorded which). The CDR3 sequence is CASRLTGTVNTEAFF. DNA of the CDR3: TGTGCCAGCAGGCTTACCGGGACAGTGAACACTGAAGCTTTCTTT.